The 18 T cell receptor beta chains reported below all come from one sample, sequenced in a study of low-dose radiotherapy and immunotherapy resistance in tumors. First-strand cDNA relied on TRAV- and TRBV-specific primers spanning alpha and beta chains. The authors ran about 18 PCR cycles to amplify TCRs with a constant-region primer and V-primer adapter. One entry per CDR3 protein results from TCRdb running MiXCR on the reads. The sample carries 45,000 or so distinct CDR3 sequences, 25% to 30% recorded once. Sample time point: after trial treatment. Treatment here: LDRT plus nivolumab, ipilimumab, low-dose cyclophosphamide and aspirin (RACIN trial). Sequencing used PBMCs, obtained after low-dose radiotherapy plus immunotherapy. The origin of the receptors is a male donor with prostate cancer.

This clonotype was counted between two and nine times. The chain carries TRBV27 and TRBJ2-6; D not certain. The CDR3 consists of 17 residues. With 2 bases removed from V and 0 bases from J, the gap between germline ends came to 11 bases. Germline V lookup: CDR1 MNHEY, CDR2 SMNVEV (reference sequence). CDR3 region: CASSLSGSRSGANVLTF. In DNA, the CDR3 is TGTGCCAGCAGTTTAAGTGGCAGCCGCTCTGGGGCCAACGTCCTGACTTTC.

V and J are TRBV19 and TRBJ2-3; D remains ambiguous. V lost 5 bases to trimming and J lost 1 base, with 13 bases between them. The CDR3 totals 15 residues. CDR1 is LNHDA, CDR2 SQIVND, per germline (reference sequence). CDR3 sequence (DNA): TGTGCCAGTAGTCGTTTTTCTAAGGGCACAGATACGCAGTATTTT. Its translation is CASSRFSKGTDTQYF.

This clonotype was recorded many times. The genes are TRBV12-3 or TRBV12-4 and TRBJ2-2; D is possibly TRBD1 (5 bases). The V and J ends lost 0 bases and 3 bases respectively, with 8 bases between them. The CDR3 contains 15 residues. The CDR3 DNA sequence: TGTGCCAGCAGTTTAGCGCTAGGGGACACCGGGGAGCTGTTTTTT. This encodes CASSLALGDTGELFF.

This clonotype was seen repeatedly, ten times or more. V usage is TRBV11-3 and J usage is TRBJ2-3; D unclear. Looked up from germline, CDR1 is SGHNT and CDR2 is YENEEA. V shed 5 bases and J shed 6 bases, with 15 bases lying between them. The CDR3 spans 14 residues. Written as DNA, the CDR3 is TGTGCCAGCAGCGAAGGGATTAGTATTGATACGCAGTATTTT. Its protein is CASSEGISIDTQYF.

This clonotype showed up just once. The rearrangement links TRBV5-6 to TRBJ2-7, with D possibly called TRBD1 or TRBD2 (5 bases each). Germline assignment: CDR1 SGHDT and CDR2 YYEEEE. The CDR3 loop spans 15 amino acids. V lost 2 bases and J lost 6, with 18 bases in between. As DNA, the CDR3 is TGTGCCAGCAGCTTATCGGGACGGGCCTCTCCCGAGCAGTACTTC. It yields the protein CASSLSGRASPEQYF.

This clonotype was picked up one time. The gene calls are TRBV28 and TRBJ2-1, with D possibly being TRBD1 or TRBD2 (6 bases each). This CDR3 is 16 amino acids long. The V gene lost 6 bases and the J gene lost 7 bases, with 22 bases spanning the gap. Germline V gene sequence: CDR1 MDHEN, CDR2 SYDVKM. The CDR3 loop reads CASSPEGVGARNEQFF. CDR3 DNA sequence: TGTGCCAGCAGCCCGGAGGGGGTCGGGGCGCGTAATGAGCAGTTCTTC. The full variable domain, completed using reference TRBV28 and TRBJ2-1, is DVKVTQSSRYLVKRTGEKVFLECVQDMDHENMFWYRQDPGLGLRLIYFSYDVKMKEKGDIPEGYSVSREKKERFSLILESASTNQTSMYLCASSPEGVGARNEQFFGPGTRLTVL.

The V and J genes are TRBV2 and TRBJ2-2; D is undetermined. Between the trimmed V and J ends, which lost 7 bases and 10 bases, there was a span of 10 bases. This CDR3 contains 11 residues. Germline V CDR1 and CDR2: SNHLY, FYNNEI. This chain's CDR3 is CASTDWTELFF. DNA for the CDR3: TGTGCCAGCACCGACTGGACGGAGCTGTTTTTT.

This clonotype was found many times. The rearrangement uses TRBV12-3 or TRBV12-4 and TRBJ2-7, with D maybe TRBD2 (5 bases). Trimming took 1 base from V and 2 from J, leaving 9 bases between them. The CDR3 has 14 residues. This chain's CDR3 is CASSLDWGAYEQYF. The CDR3 region has the DNA TGTGCCAGCAGTTTAGATTGGGGAGCCTACGAGCAGTACTTC.

This clonotype was detected many times. V is TRBV15 and J is TRBJ1-1; perhaps TRBD1 as D (6 bases). The CDR3 loop spans 15 amino acids. V dropped 2 bases and J dropped 0 bases, with 10 bases sitting between them. Germline-derived CDR1 and CDR2 are LNHNV and YYDKDF (reference sequence). This CDR3 is CATSRPDRMNTEAFF. The CDR3 bases are TGTGCCACCAGCAGACCTGACAGGATGAACACTGAAGCTTTCTTT.

This clonotype was detected ten times or more. The genes are TRBV6-1 and TRBJ2-7, with 7 bases that match TRBD1. J was trimmed by 0 bases and V by 6 bases; bases with no gene match: 8. The CDR3 extends over 15 amino acids. Germline-derived CDR1 and CDR2 are MNHNS and SASEGT. The CDR3, as DNA: TGTGCCAGCAGAAAGGACAGGCCGAGCTCCTACGAGCAGTACTTC. This encodes CASRKDRPSSYEQYF.

This clonotype appeared many times. The genes are TRBV5-1 and TRBJ2-2; D gene uncertain. This CDR3 is 13 amino acids long. V was cut by 1 base and J by 6 bases, with 7 bases left in between. The V gene's germline CDR1 is SGHRS and CDR2 YFSETQ. The CDR3 coding sequence is TGCGCCAGCAGCTTGAAGAGGTCCGGGGAGCTGTTTTTT. Translating it yields CASSLKRSGELFF. Looking up the rest from reference TRBV5-1 and TRBJ2-2 gives the full variable domain: KAGVTQTPRYLIKTRGQQVTLSCSPISGHRSVSWYQQTPGQGLQFLFEYFSETQRNKGNFPGRFSGRQFSNSRSEMNVSTLELGDSALYLCASSLKRSGELFFGEGSRLTVL.

This clonotype was picked up many times. The chain uses TRBV27 and TRBJ2-3; D gene uncertain. With 6 bases removed from V and 5 bases from J, the gap between germline ends came to 9 bases. CDR1 and CDR2 from the germline V gene are MNHEY and SMNVEV (reference sequence). CDR3 length: 12 residues. The CDR3 region has the DNA TGTGCCAGCAGCCGGCCTTTAGATACGCAGTATTTT. Its protein is CASSRPLDTQYF.

This clonotype was counted ten times or more. The V gene is TRBV9, the J gene TRBJ2-7; 9 bases fit TRBD1. V lost 0 bases and J lost 3; bases outside the gene matches: 7. The CDR3 extends over 16 amino acids. Germline-derived CDR1 and CDR2 are SGDLS and YYNGEE. CDR3 residues: CASSVGLWDRDYEQYF. The CDR3 region has the DNA TGTGCCAGCAGCGTAGGTCTGTGGGACAGGGACTACGAGCAGTACTTC.

This clonotype was counted at least ten times. The chain is built from TRBV3-1 and TRBJ2-2; D may be TRBD1 or TRBD2 (5 bases each). Trimming left V 7 bases short and J 0 bases short, with 9 bases between. Germline loops: CDR1 LGHDT, CDR2 YNNKEL (reference sequence). The CDR3 sequence is 14 residues long. CDR3 sequence (DNA): TGTGCCAGCATGGGACGGACGAACACCGGGGAGCTGTTTTTT. The encoded protein is CASMGRTNTGELFF.

This chain joins TRBV6-1 and TRBJ2-1, with D unresolved. V gave up 1 base and J gave up 0 bases, with 7 bases separating them. From germline, CDR1 is MNHNS and CDR2 SASEGT. The CDR3 extends over 15 amino acids. In DNA form, the CDR3 reads TGTGCCAGCAGTGAAGACCGATACTCCTACAATGAGCAGTTCTTC. It is translated as CASSEDRYSYNEQFF.

This clonotype was picked up a small number of times. The rearrangement links TRBV11-3 to TRBJ2-1; D gene unclear. The CDR3 is 11 amino acids. Germline V gives CDR1 SGHNT, CDR2 YENEEA. V was trimmed by 5 bases and J by 7 bases, leaving 6 bases between them. The CDR3 bases are TGTGCCAGCAGCAAAGGGAATGAGCAGTTCTTC. Translated, it gives CASSKGNEQFF.

In this sample, this clonotype turned up a few times. The V call is TRBV5-1, the J call TRBJ2-5; D gene uncertain. Trimming pared 0 bases from V and 1 base from J, leaving 1 base between. This CDR3 spans 12 amino acids. From germline, CDR1 is SGHRS and CDR2 YFSETQ. As DNA, the CDR3 is TGCGCCAGCAGCTTGGCCCAAGAGACCCAGTACTTC. It translates to CASSLAQETQYF. The full variable domain, its missing parts supplied by reference TRBV5-1 and TRBJ2-5, is KAGVTQTPRYLIKTRGQQVTLSCSPISGHRSVSWYQQTPGQGLQFLFEYFSETQRNKGNFPGRFSGRQFSNSRSEMNVSTLELGDSALYLCASSLAQETQYFGPGTRLLVL.

This clonotype was seen at least ten times. The rearrangement joins TRBV5-1 to TRBJ2-7; D perhaps matches TRBD1 (5 bases). This CDR3 region has 15 residues. Germline V gene sequence: CDR1 SGHRS, CDR2 YFSETQ. The germline V and J ends were trimmed by 4 bases and 1 base, with 15 bases remaining between them. The CDR3 nucleotides read TGCGCCAGCAGCGCGAGCACAGGCTCATCCTACGAGCAGTACTTC. It encodes CASSASTGSSYEQYF.